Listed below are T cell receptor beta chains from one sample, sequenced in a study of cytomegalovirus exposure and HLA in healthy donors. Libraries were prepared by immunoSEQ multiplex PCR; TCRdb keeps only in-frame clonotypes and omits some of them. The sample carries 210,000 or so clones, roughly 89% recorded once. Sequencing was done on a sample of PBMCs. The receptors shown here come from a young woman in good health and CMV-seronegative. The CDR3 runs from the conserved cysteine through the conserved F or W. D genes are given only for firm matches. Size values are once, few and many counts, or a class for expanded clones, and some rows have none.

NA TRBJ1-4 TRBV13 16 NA TGTGCCAGCAGCGCACAACGGGGGGTGAAGTATGAAAAACTGTTTTTT CASSAQRGVKYEKLFF
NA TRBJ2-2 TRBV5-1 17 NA TGCGCCAGCAGCTTGGATCCCAAGACCGGGGTTAACGGGGAGCTGTTTTTT CASSLDPKTGVNGELFF
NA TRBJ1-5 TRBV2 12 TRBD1 TGTGCCAGCAGCCTCGACAGGGGGCCCCAGCATTTT CASSLDRGPQHF
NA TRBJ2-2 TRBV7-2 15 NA TGTGCCAGCAGCGTTCCAATTTCGAACACCGGGGAGCTGTTTTTT CASSVPISNTGELFF
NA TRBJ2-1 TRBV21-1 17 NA TGTGCCAGCCGGGACAGGGGGCGGCTAGCGGTCAACAATGAGCAGTTCTTC CASRDRGRLAVNNEQFF
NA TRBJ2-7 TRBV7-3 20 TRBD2 TGTGCCAGCAGCTTAATTGGGACTAGCGGGGTGACTGGGGGCCCCTACGAGCAGTACTTC CASSLIGTSGVTGGPYEQYF
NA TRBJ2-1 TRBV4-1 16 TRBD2 TGCGCCAGCAGCCCCTTGGGACTAGTGTCCTACAATGAGCAGTTCTTC CASSPLGLVSYNEQFF
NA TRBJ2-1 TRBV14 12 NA TGTGCCAGCAGCCAAGGAGGTCTGGGGCAGTTCTTC CASSQGGLGQFF
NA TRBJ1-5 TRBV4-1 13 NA TGCGCCAGCAGCCGACAGATTCATCAGCCCCAGCATTTT CASSRQIHQPQHF
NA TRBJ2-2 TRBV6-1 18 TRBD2 TGTGCCAGCAGTGAAGGCGCGATAGCGGGAGGGCCCTCCAGGGAGCTGTTTTTT CASSEGAIAGGPSRELFF
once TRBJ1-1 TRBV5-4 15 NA TGTGCCAGCAGCTTGGGGGGGGGCTGGCGCACTGAAGCTTTCTTT CASSLGGGWRTEAFF
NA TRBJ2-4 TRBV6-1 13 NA TGTGCCAGCAGTGAGGGCACCAAAAACATTCAGTACTTC CASSEGTKNIQYF
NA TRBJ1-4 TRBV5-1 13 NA TGCGCCAGCAGCTTGGCAGGGGAAGAAAAACTGTTTTTT CASSLAGEEKLFF
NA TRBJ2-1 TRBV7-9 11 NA TGTTCCAGCAGCTTAGTGAGGGAGCAGTTCTTC CSSSLVREQFF
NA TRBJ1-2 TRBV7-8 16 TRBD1 TGTGCCAGCAGCGAAAAGGGGACAGGGGGCGTCTATGGCTACACCTTC CASSEKGTGGVYGYTF
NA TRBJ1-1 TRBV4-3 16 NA TGCGCCAGCAGCCAAGGAGTTCACAGACCAAACACTGAAGCTTTCTTT CASSQGVHRPNTEAFF
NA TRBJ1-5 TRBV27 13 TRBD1 TGTGCCAGCAGTACAGGGGGCCGTCAGCCCCAGCATTTT CASSTGGRQPQHF
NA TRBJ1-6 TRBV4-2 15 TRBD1 TGTGCCAGCAGCCAGGCGGACAGGGTTGGTTCACCCCTCCACTTT CASSQADRVGSPLHF
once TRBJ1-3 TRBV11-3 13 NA TGTGCCAGCAGCTCGCAGGGGCGAGACACCATATATTTT CASSSQGRDTIYF
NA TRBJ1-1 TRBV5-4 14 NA TGTGCCAGCAGCTTGGGCCGGTTTAACACTGAAGCTTTCTTT CASSLGRFNTEAFF
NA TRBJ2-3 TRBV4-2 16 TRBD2 TGTGCCAGCAGCCAAGGGCAAGCGGGGGGGGCAGATACGCAGTATTTT CASSQGQAGGADTQYF
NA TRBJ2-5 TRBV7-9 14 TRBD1 TGTGCCAGCAGCTCCATAACAGGGGCCAAGACCCAGTACTTC CASSSITGAKTQYF
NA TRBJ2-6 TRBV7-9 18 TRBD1 TGTGCCAGCAGCTTAGGACAGGGGGGGTTTGGTGGGGCCAACGTCCTGACTTTC CASSLGQGGFGGANVLTF
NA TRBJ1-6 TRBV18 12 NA TGTGCCAGCTCGACAGGTTTCTCACCCCTCCACTTT CASSTGFSPLHF
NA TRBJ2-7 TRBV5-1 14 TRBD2 TGCGCCAGCAGCATTGTAGCGGGCTCCTACGAGCAGTACTTC CASSIVAGSYEQYF
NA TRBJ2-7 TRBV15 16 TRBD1 TGTGCCACCAGCAGAGAGTCAGGGGGTCTAACCTACGAGCAGTACTTC CATSRESGGLTYEQYF
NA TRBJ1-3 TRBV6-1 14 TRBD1 TGTGCCAGCAGCCTGGGACAGGGAGGAAACACCATATATTTT CASSLGQGGNTIYF
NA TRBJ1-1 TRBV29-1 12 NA TGCAGCGCAGGACGGGATCACACTGAAGCTTTCTTT CSAGRDHTEAFF
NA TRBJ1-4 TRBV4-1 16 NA TGCGCCAGCAGTCCGGAGAGGGCTAGAACTAATGAAAAACTGTTTTTT CASSPERARTNEKLFF
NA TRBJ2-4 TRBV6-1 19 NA TGTGCCAGCAGTGAAGCGCTGGGGGGGGCGGGGGCCGGGCAAAACATTCAGTACTTC CASSEALGGAGAGQNIQYF
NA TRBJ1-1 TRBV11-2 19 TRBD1 TGTGCCAGCAGCCAATCGGGTCGGGACAGGTTTTACATGAACACTGAAGCTTTCTTT CASSQSGRDRFYMNTEAFF
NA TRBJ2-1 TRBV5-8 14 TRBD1 TGTGCCAGCAGCGGACAGGGTCTCACCAATGAGCAGTTCTTC CASSGQGLTNEQFF
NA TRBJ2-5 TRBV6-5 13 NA TGTGCCAGCAGTCGAGCGGAAGCGGAGACCCAGTACTTC CASSRAEAETQYF
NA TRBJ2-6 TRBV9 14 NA TGTGTCAGCAGCGTTAGAGCCGGGGCCAACGTCCTGACTTTC CVSSVRAGANVLTF
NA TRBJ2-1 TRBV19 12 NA TGTGCCAGTAGTATAGCAGGGGATGAGCAGTTCTTC CASSIAGDEQFF
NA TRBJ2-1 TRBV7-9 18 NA TGTGCCAGCAGCTTAGGGTTCAGCGGTCCACGCTCCTACAATGAGCAGTTCTTC CASSLGFSGPRSYNEQFF
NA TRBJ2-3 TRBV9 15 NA TGTGCCAGCAGCGGACTTCCAGAGGGCACAGATACGCAGTATTTT CASSGLPEGTDTQYF
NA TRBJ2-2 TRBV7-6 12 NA TGTGCCAGCAAGGCGGACACCGGGGAGCTGTTTTTT CASKADTGELFF
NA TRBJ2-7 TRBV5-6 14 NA TGTGCCAGCACTCCCGGAGGCAGCATCTACGAGCAGTACTTC CASTPGGSIYEQYF
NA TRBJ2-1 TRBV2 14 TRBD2 TGTGCCAGCATTTTTAGCGGGTCCTACAATGAGCAGTTCTTC CASIFSGSYNEQFF
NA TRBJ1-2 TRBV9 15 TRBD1 TGTGCCAGCAAGAATACAGGGGTTGCTAACTATGGCTACACCTTC CASKNTGVANYGYTF
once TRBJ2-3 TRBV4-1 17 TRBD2 TGCGCCAGCAGCCTGACTAGCGGGGGGGCTAGCACAGATACGCAGTATTTT CASSLTSGGASTDTQYF
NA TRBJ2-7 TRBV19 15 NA TGTGCCAGTAGTATCTTTTCGGGAGCCTCCTACGAGCAGTACTTC CASSIFSGASYEQYF
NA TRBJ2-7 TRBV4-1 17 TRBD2 TGCGCCAGCAGCCAAAATGTGGCGTCTAGCGGTACCTACGAGCAGTACTTC CASSQNVASSGTYEQYF
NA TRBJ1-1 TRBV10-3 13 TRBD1 TGTGCCATCAGTGGACAGGGGATAGGTGAAGCTTTCTTT CAISGQGIGEAFF
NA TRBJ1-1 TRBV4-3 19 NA TGCGCCAGCAGCCAAGATCTCGGACCCGGGGCTATATCGGGGGCTGAAGCTTTCTTT CASSQDLGPGAISGAEAFF
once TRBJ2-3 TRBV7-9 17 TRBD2 TGTGCCAGCAGCAGAAGACTATTAGCGGGGGGCACAGATACGCAGTATTTT CASSRRLLAGGTDTQYF
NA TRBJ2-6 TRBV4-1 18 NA TGCGCCAGCAGCCAAGCCCCGATCGGTCAAGCCGGGGCCAACGTCCTGACTTTC CASSQAPIGQAGANVLTF
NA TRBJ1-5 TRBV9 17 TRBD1 TGTGCCAGCAGCCCGGGTCGAGGACAGGTAAAAAATCAGCCCCAGCATTTT CASSPGRGQVKNQPQHF
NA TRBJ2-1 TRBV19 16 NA TGTGCCAGTAGTATACCGGGGAGGAGCTCCTACAATGAGCAGTTCTTC CASSIPGRSSYNEQFF
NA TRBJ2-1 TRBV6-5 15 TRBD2 TGTGCCAGCAGTGGCTTAGCGGGGGGTCGCAATGAGCAGTTCTTC CASSGLAGGRNEQFF
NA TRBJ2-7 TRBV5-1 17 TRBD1 TGCGCCAGCAGCTCCGGGACAGGGGGCGCCGGGTCCTACGAGCAGTACTTC CASSSGTGGAGSYEQYF
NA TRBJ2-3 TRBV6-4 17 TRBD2 TGTGCCAGCAGTGATTTTTGGCGGGAGAGAAGCACAGATACGCAGTATTTT CASSDFWRERSTDTQYF
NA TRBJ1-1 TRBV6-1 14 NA TGTGCCAGCAGTGCGGAGGGCGTCGGCTCTGAAGCTTTCTTT CASSAEGVGSEAFF
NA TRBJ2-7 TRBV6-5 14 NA TGTGCCAGCACCCGAGTCCCAGGGATCTACGAGCAGTACTTC CASTRVPGIYEQYF
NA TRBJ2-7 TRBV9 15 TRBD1 TGTGCCAGCAGCGCTTCCGGGACAGAGGCCTACGAGCAGTACTTC CASSASGTEAYEQYF